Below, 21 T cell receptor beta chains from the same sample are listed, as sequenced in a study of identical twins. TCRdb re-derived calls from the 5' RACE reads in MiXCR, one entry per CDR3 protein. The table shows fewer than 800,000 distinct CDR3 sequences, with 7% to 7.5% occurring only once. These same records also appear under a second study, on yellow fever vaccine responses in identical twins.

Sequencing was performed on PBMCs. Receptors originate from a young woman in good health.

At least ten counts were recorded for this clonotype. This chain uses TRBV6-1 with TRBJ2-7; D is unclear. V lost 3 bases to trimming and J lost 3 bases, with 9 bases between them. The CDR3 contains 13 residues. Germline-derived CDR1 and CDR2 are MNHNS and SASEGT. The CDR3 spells CASSDLFNYEQYV. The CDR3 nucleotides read TGTGCCAGCAGTGATTTATTTAACTACGAGCAGTACGTC.

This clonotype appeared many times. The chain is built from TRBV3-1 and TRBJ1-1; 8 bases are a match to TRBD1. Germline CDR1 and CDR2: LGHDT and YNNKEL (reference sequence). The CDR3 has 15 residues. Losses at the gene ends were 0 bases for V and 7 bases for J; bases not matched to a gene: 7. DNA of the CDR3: TGTGCCAGCAGCCAAGATACGGCAGGGGGCCGTGAAGCTTTCTTT. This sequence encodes CASSQDTAGGREAFF.

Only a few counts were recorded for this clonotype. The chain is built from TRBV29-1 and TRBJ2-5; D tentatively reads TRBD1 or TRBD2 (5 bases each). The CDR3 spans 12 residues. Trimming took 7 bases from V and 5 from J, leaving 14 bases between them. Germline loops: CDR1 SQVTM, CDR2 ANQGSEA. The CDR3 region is CSAGTGGETQYF. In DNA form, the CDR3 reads TGCAGCGCCGGGACCGGCGGGGAGACCCAGTACTTC.

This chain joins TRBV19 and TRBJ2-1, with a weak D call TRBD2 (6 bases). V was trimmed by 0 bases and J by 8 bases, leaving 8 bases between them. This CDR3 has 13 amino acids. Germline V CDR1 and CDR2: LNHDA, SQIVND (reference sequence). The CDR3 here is CASSIERGDEQFF. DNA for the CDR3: TGTGCCAGTAGTATAGAGCGGGGCGATGAGCAGTTCTTC.

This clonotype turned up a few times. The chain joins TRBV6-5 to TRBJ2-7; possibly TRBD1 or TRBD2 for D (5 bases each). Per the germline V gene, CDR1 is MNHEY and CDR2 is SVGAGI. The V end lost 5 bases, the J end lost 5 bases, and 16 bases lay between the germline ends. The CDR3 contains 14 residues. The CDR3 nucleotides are TGTGCCAGCAGTCACCCACGTGTGGGGGACGAGCAGTACTTC. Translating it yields CASSHPRVGDEQYF.

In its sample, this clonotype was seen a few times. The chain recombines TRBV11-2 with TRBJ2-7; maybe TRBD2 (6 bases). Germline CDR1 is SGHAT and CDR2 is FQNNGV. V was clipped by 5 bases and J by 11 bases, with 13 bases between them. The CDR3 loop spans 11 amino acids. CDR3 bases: TGTGCCAGCAGCGAGGGACTCGCAGAGTACTTC. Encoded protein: CASSEGLAEYF.

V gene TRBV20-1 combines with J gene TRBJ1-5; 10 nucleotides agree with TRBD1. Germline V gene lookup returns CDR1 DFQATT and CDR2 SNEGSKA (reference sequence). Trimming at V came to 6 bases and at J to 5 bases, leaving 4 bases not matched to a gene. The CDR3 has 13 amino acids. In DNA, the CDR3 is TGCAGTGCCGGGACAGGGGCATATCAGCCCCAGCATTTT. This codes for CSAGTGAYQPQHF.

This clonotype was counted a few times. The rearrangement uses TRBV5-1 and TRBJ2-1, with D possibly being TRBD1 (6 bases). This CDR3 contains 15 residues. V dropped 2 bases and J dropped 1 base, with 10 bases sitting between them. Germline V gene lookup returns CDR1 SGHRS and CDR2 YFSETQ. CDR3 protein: CASSFGRGSYNEQFF. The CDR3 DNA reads TGCGCCAGCAGCTTCGGCAGGGGTTCCTACAATGAGCAGTTCTTC.

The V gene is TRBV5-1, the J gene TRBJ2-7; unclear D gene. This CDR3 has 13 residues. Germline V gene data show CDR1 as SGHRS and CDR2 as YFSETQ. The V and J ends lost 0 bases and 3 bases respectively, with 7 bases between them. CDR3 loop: CASSLEPGYEQYV. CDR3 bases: TGCGCCAGCAGCTTGGAACCCGGCTACGAGCAGTACGTC.

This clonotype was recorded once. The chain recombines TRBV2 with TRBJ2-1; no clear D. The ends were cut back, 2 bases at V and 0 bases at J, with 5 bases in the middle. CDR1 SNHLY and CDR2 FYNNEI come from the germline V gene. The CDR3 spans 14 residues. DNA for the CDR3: TGTGCCAGCAGTGAACAGGTCTCCTACAATGAGCAGTTCTTC. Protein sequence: CASSEQVSYNEQFF.

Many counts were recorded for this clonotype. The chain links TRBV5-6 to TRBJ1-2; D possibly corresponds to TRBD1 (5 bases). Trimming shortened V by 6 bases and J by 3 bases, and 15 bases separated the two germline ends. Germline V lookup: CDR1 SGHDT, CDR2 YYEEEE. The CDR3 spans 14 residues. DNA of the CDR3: TGTGCCAGCACCGCTTGGGGGAGGGACTATGGCTACACCTTC. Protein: CASTAWGRDYGYTF.

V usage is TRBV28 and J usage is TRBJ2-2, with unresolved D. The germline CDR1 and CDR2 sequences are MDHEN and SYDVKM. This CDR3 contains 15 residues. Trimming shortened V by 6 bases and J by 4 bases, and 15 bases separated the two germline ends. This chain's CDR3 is CASRLVWVGTGELFF. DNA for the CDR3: TGTGCCAGCAGGCTTGTGTGGGTAGGCACCGGGGAGCTGTTTTTT.

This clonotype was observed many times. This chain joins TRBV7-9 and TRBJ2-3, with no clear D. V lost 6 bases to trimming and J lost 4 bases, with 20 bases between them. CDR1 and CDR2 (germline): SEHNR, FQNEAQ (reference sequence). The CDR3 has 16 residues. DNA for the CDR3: TGTGCCAGCAGTCCCCGGTCGGGTGGGCTGTCAGATACGCAGTATTTT. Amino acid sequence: CASSPRSGGLSDTQYF.

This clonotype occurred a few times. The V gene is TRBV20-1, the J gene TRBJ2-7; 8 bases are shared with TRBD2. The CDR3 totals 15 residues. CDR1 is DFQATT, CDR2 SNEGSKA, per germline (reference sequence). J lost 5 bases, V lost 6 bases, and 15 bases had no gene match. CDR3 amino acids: CSAQETGTSVDEQYV. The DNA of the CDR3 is TGCAGTGCCCAGGAAACCGGGACTAGTGTGGACGAGCAGTACGTC.

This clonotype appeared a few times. The CDR3 region is CASSGSFGGNTEAFF. The CDR3 nucleotides read TGTGCCAGCAGTGGCTCTTTCGGGGGGAACACTGAAGCTTTCTTT. The chain uses TRBV27 and TRBJ1-1, with a weak D call TRBD1 (5 bases). The ends were cut back, 5 bases at V and 1 base at J, with 14 bases in the middle. This CDR3 has 15 amino acids. Germline CDR1 reads MNHEY; CDR2 reads SMNVEV (reference sequence).

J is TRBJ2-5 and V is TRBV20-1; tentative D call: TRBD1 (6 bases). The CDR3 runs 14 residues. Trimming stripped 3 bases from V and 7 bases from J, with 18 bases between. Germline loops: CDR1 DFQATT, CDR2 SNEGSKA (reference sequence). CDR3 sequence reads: CSARSRDTTGTQYF. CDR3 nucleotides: TGCAGTGCTAGGTCCCGGGACACCACGGGGACCCAGTACTTC.

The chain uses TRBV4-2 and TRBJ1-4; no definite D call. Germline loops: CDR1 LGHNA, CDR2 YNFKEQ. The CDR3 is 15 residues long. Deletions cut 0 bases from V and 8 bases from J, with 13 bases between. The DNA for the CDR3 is TGTGCCAGCAGCCAAGATCATAATCCTTTCGAAAAACTGTTTTTT. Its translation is CASSQDHNPFEKLFF.

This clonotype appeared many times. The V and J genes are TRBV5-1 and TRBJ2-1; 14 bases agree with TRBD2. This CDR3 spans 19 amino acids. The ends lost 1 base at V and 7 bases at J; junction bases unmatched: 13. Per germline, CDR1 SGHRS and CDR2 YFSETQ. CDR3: CASSLFSSAGTSGRNEQFF. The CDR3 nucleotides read TGCGCCAGCAGCTTGTTTAGCTCCGCCGGGACTAGCGGGAGAAATGAGCAGTTCTTC.

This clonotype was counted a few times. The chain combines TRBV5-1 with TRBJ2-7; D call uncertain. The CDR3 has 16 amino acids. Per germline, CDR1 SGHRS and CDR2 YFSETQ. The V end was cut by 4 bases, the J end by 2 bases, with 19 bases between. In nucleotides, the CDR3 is TGCGCCAGCAGCCAGGACCCTTACATTCCAACCTACGAGCAGTACGTC. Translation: CASSQDPYIPTYEQYV.

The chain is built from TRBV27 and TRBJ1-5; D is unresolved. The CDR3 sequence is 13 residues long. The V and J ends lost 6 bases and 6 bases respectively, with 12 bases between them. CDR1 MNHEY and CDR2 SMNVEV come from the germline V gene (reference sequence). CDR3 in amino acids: CASRRSGIQPQHF. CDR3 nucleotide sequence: TGTGCCAGCAGGAGAAGCGGGATTCAGCCCCAGCATTTT.

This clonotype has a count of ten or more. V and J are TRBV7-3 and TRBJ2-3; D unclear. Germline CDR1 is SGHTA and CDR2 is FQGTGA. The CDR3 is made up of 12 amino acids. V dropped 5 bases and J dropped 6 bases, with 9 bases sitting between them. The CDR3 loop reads CASSQDGDTQYF. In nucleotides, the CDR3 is TGTGCCAGCAGCCAGGACGGGGATACGCAGTATTTT. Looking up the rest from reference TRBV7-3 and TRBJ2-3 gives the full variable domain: GAGVSQTPSNKVTEKGKYVELRCDPISGHTALYWYRQSLGQGPEFLIYFQGTGAADDSGLPNDRFFAVRPEGSVSTLKIQRTERGDSAVYLCASSQDGDTQYFGPGTRLTVL.